This TCR beta chain stems from a study of cytotoxic CD8 clonotypes in ibrutinib-treated CLL. Study information: By median about 69 months, about twelve had progressed and around 14 stayed remitted; responses had been 2 complete and 24 partial. Points from the study as a whole: Patients had baseline clonality above age-matched healthy donors, and this clonality moved with circulating CD8+ T-cell counts.

Only in-frame clones appear in the TCRdb table, and some are missing; sequencing was by immunoSEQ multiplex PCR. The sample has almost 250,000 clones; 70% are singletons. The length of the CDR3 is 15 residues. CDR1 is KGHSH and CDR2 is LQKENI in the germline V gene. V was pared by 4 bases and J by 2 bases, with 5 bases of the junction left unmatched. In the case of this clone: Its antigen remains unidentified.

This chain joins TRBV18 and TRBJ2-3; 8 positions match TRBD1. This clonotype was obtained from a human donor with chronic lymphocytic leukemia. Sequences were derived from PBMCs, sampled after 24 months of ibrutinib treatment. The chain's CDR3 is CASSLPGQDTDTQYF. CDR3 bases: TGTGCCAGCTCACTCCCGGGACAGGACACAGATACGCAGTATTTT. Full variable domain (remainder filled in from reference TRBV18 and TRBJ2-3): NAGVMQNPRHLVRRRGQEARLRCSPMKGHSHVYWYRQLPEEGLKFMVYLQKENIIDESGMPKERFSAEFPKEGPSILRIQQVVRGDSAAYFCASSLPGQDTDTQYFGPGTRLTVL.